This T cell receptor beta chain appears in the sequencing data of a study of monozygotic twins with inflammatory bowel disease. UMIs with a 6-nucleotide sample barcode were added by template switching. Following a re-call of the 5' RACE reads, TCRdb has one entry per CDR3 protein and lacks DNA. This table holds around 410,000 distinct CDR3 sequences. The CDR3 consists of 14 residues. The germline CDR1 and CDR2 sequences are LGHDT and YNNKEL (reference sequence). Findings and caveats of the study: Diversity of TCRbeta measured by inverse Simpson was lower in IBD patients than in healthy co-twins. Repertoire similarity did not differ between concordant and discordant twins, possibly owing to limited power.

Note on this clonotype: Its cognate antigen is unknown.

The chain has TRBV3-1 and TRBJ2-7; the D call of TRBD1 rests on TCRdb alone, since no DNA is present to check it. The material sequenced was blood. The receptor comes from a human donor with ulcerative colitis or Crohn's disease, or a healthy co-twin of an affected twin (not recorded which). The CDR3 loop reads CASAAKTGPYEQYF.